The 16 T cell receptor beta chains below were found in one sample sequenced in a study of blood T cell repertoires in COVID-19. Using immunoSEQ multiplex PCR, the repertoire was profiled, and TCRdb retains in-frame clones only, with some absent. The sample has about 360,000 clones, approximately 86% seen once. The sample taken for sequencing was peripheral blood. The receptor set was obtained from a woman in her fifties or sixties with COVID-19, enrolled during active disease.

The J gene is TRBJ2-7, the V gene TRBV6-6; TRBD1 might be the D (5 bases). This CDR3 is built from 14 residues. Germline V CDR1 and CDR2: MNHNY, SVGAGI (reference sequence). Trimming removed 5 bases from V and 3 bases from J, with 14 bases in between. The CDR3: CASSVRGSNYEQYF. The CDR3 region has the DNA TGTGCCAGCAGTGTTAGGGGTAGTAACTACGAGCAGTACTTC.

V and J are TRBV5-4 and TRBJ1-1, with D possibly matching TRBD1 (6 bases). CDR1 is SGHNT and CDR2 is YYREEE in the germline V gene (reference sequence). The CDR3 has 14 amino acids. V was pared by 3 bases and J by 5 bases, with 14 bases between. CDR3 residues: CASSSGVLSTEAFF. The DNA of the CDR3 is TGTGCCAGCAGCTCAGGGGTTCTATCGACTGAAGCTTTCTTT.

The rearrangement links TRBV6-5 to TRBJ2-1; weak D call: TRBD1 (6 bases). Germline CDR1 reads MNHEY; CDR2 reads SVGAGI. This CDR3 comprises 15 residues. V was trimmed by 0 bases and J by 1 base, leaving 7 bases between them. The CDR3 nucleotides read TGTGCCAGCAGTTACTCACAGGGTTCCTACAATGAGCAGTTCTTC. Translated, it gives CASSYSQGSYNEQFF.

This chain connects TRBV7-9 to TRBJ1-5, with TRBD1 as a possible D gene (5 bases). Trimming shortened V by 3 bases and J by 4 bases, and 7 bases separated the two germline ends. From germline, CDR1 is SEHNR and CDR2 FQNEAQ (reference sequence). There are 13 residues in the CDR3. CDR3 nucleotides: TGTGCCAGCAGCTTGGGGCAAAATCAGCCCCAGCATTTT. Its protein is CASSLGQNQPQHF.

This clone was observed a single time. V gene TRBV12-3 or TRBV12-4 combines with J gene TRBJ2-5, with D perhaps matching TRBD2 (5 bases). Between the trimmed V and J ends, which lost 2 bases and 10 bases, there was a span of 8 bases. The CDR3 covers 11 residues. The chain's CDR3 is CASSLQRDQYF. CDR3 nucleotide sequence: TGTGCCAGCAGTTTACAGAGGGACCAGTACTTC.

The V call is TRBV4-1, the J call TRBJ2-3, with 15 nucleotides matching TRBD2. The germline V gene has CDR1 MGHRA and CDR2 YSYEKL. The CDR3 is 18 amino acids. J was trimmed by 4 bases and V by 1 base; bases with no gene match: 6. CDR3 coding DNA: TGCGCCAGCAGCCAAGGTGGGACTAGCGGGGGGTATGCAGATACGCAGTATTTT. Translating gives CASSQGGTSGGYADTQYF.

The chain carries TRBV12-5 and TRBJ1-4, with 9 bases fitting TRBD1. There are 14 residues in the CDR3. The junction had 4 bases not matched to a gene; V was cut back by 5 bases and J by 6 bases. CDR1 and CDR2 from the germline V gene are LGHNT and FRNRAP. The CDR3 spells CASGPRQGDEKLFF. CDR3 sequence (DNA): TGTGCTAGTGGTCCTCGACAGGGGGATGAAAAACTGTTTTTT.

The V gene is TRBV19, the J gene TRBJ1-5; D is perhaps TRBD1 (5 bases). The CDR3 totals 15 residues. V dropped 3 bases and J dropped 0 bases, with 9 bases sitting between them. CDR1 is LNHDA and CDR2 is SQIVND in the germline V gene (reference sequence). The CDR3 loop reads CASSIVGDSNQPQHF. CDR3 nucleotides: TGTGCCAGTAGTATTGTAGGGGATAGCAATCAGCCCCAGCATTTT.

This chain joins TRBV23-1 and TRBJ1-4; D may be TRBD1 (5 bases). TRBV23-1 is noted as an ORF with a role that remains uncertain. The CDR3 has 16 amino acids. V was trimmed by 3 bases and J by 8 bases, leaving 19 bases between them. DNA for the CDR3: TGCGCCAGCAGTCAGACGCCAGGGCGACGAGTCGAAAAACTGTTTTTT. This codes for CASSQTPGRRVEKLFF.

The CDR3: CASTMGGQGRDEQYF. In DNA, the CDR3 is TGTGCCAGCACCATGGGGGGACAGGGGAGGGACGAGCAGTACTTC. This sequence joins TRBV2 and TRBJ2-7; 10 bases are a match to TRBD1. Germline CDR1 SNHLY, CDR2 FYNNEI. V lost 7 bases to trimming and J lost 5 bases; unmatched junction nucleotides: 11. The CDR3 extends over 15 amino acids.

The rearrangement uses TRBV5-6 and TRBJ1-2; 7 bases align to TRBD1. Germline V gene lookup returns CDR1 SGHDT and CDR2 YYEEEE. The CDR3 contains 13 residues. V shed 0 bases, J shed 7 bases, and the junction held 3 bases outside the gene matches. CDR3 sequence reads: CASSLDRGSGYTF. CDR3 DNA: TGTGCCAGCAGCTTGGACAGGGGAAGTGGCTACACCTTC.

The chain has TRBV11-3 and TRBJ2-1, with 11 bases aligning to TRBD2. The CDR3 has 15 amino acids. Germline V CDR1 and CDR2: SGHNT, YENEEA. The J segment lost 7 bases and the V segment lost 4 bases, leaving 6 bases of the junction unmatched. CDR3 DNA sequence: TGTGCCAGCAGCTCCGTAACTAGCGGGGGAAATGAGCAGTTCTTC. Residues: CASSSVTSGGNEQFF.

This clone was seen more than once but under ten times. This chain connects TRBV4-1 to TRBJ1-4; D possibly corresponds to TRBD1 (5 bases). The germline CDR1 and CDR2 sequences are MGHRA and YSYEKL. Trimming pared 5 bases from V and 7 bases from J, leaving 8 bases between. The CDR3 extends over 12 amino acids. CDR3: CASSDRGEKLFF. CDR3 nucleotide sequence: TGCGCCAGCAGCGATAGGGGTGAAAAACTGTTTTTT.

The chain recombines TRBV6-5 with TRBJ1-6; 9 nucleotides match TRBD1. Trimming removed 4 bases from V and 5 bases from J; junction bases left unmatched: 3. This CDR3 region has 15 residues. Germline-derived CDR1 and CDR2 are MNHEY and SVGAGI. CDR3 protein: CASSSGQGHNSPLHF. In DNA form, the CDR3 reads TGTGCCAGCAGTTCGGGACAGGGACATAATTCACCCCTCCACTTT.

The chain recombines TRBV7-3 with TRBJ2-1, with 10 positions matching TRBD1. Per the germline V gene, CDR1 is SGHTA and CDR2 is FQGTGA. The CDR3 is 14 residues long. With V trimmed by 4 bases and J by 8 bases, 5 bases remained unmatched. CDR3 amino acids: CASSSTGTGDEQFF. The CDR3 DNA is TGTGCCAGCAGCTCCACAGGGACAGGGGATGAGCAGTTCTTC.

The J gene is TRBJ1-1, the V gene TRBV25-1; D is possibly TRBD1 (5 bases). Looked up from germline, CDR1 is MGHDK and CDR2 is SYGVNS. V was cut by 3 bases and J by 12 bases, with 17 bases left in between. The CDR3 has 13 amino acids. In DNA form, the CDR3 reads TGTGCCAGCAGTGATAATCGGGGGTGGAGGTCTTTCTTT. Residues: CASSDNRGWRSFF.